Listed here are 15 T cell receptor beta chains from one sample, sequenced in a study of control samples from healthy donors and cancer patients (dated by TCRdb to about 2020). The library relied on the immunoSEQ multiplex PCR assay. Imported from immuneACCESS, the table was reduced by TCRdb to in-frame sequences with V and J called. These copies leave out some clones; in studies compared against another copy, an unresolved V gene accounts for under half, and the cause of the remainder is not known. Recorded for this sample are under 150,000 clones; around 96% of them occurred a single time. Clones ranked in the top ten supply 3.6% of the sample. Sequencing used blood. The receptors were gathered from a man aged 25 to 40 in good health.

The chain carries TRBV7-2 and TRBJ2-7; D is perhaps TRBD2 (5 bases). Germline-derived CDR1 and CDR2 are SGHTA and FQGNSA. The V and J ends lost 2 bases and 3 bases respectively, with 17 bases between them. The CDR3 is made up of 16 amino acids. The CDR3 loop is CASSLQRQVGNYEQYF. DNA of the CDR3: TGTGCCAGCAGCTTACAGCGGCAGGTCGGAAACTACGAGCAGTACTTC.

The chain joins TRBV7-9 to TRBJ2-7, with a weak D call TRBD1 (6 bases). Germline-derived CDR1 and CDR2 are SEHNR and FQNEAQ (reference sequence). The CDR3 contains 13 residues. V was trimmed by 6 bases and J by 5 bases, leaving 14 bases between them. CDR3 sequence reads: CASSPTGHHEQYF. CDR3 nucleotides: TGTGCCAGCAGTCCTACAGGGCACCACGAGCAGTACTTC.

This chain joins TRBV5-6 and TRBJ1-5; TRBD1 matches at 8 bases. Germline V gene lookup returns CDR1 SGHDT and CDR2 YYEEEE. The CDR3 spans 18 residues. With 4 bases clipped from V and 0 bases from J, the junction kept 12 bases outside the gene matches. CDR3 protein: CASSEAGTGGYSNQPQHF. DNA of the CDR3: TGTGCCAGCAGCGAAGCCGGGACAGGAGGTTATAGCAATCAGCCCCAGCATTTT.

The V and J genes are TRBV11-2 and TRBJ1-1; maybe TRBD1 (5 bases). Between the trimmed V and J ends, which lost 1 base and 5 bases, there was a span of 14 bases. Looked up from germline, CDR1 is SGHAT and CDR2 is FQNNGV. The CDR3 consists of 15 residues. The CDR3 here is CASSLVFGGRTEAFF. CDR3 DNA sequence: TGTGCCAGCAGCTTAGTTTTCGGGGGGAGGACTGAAGCTTTCTTT.

The chain has TRBV5-1 and TRBJ2-1; 8 nucleotides agree with TRBD2. V shed 0 bases and J 0 bases; nucleotides not matched to a gene: 11. The CDR3 has 19 amino acids. The V gene's germline CDR1 is SGHRS and CDR2 YFSETQ. The CDR3 DNA reads as TGCGCCAGCAGCTTGGCCGGCCCAGCGGGGGCCCCCTCCTACAATGAGCAGTTCTTC. It translates to CASSLAGPAGAPSYNEQFF.

This chain uses TRBV2 with TRBJ1-5; D gene ambiguous. Per the germline V gene, CDR1 is SNHLY and CDR2 is FYNNEI. The CDR3 sequence is 16 residues long. V was trimmed by 0 bases and J by 4 bases, leaving 13 bases between them. CDR3 sequence reads: CASSEATPLSNQPQHF. The DNA of the CDR3 is TGTGCCAGCAGTGAAGCGACCCCTCTCTCAAATCAGCCCCAGCATTTT. Variable domain in full (rest from reference TRBV2 and TRBJ1-5): EPEVTQTPSHQVTQMGQEVILRCVPISNHLYFYWYRQILGQKVEFLVSFYNNEISEKSEIFDDQFSVERPDGSNFTLKIRSTKLEDSAMYFCASSEATPLSNQPQHFGDGTRLSIL.

The chain uses TRBV4-3 and TRBJ2-7; TRBD1 aligns across 8 bases. This CDR3 spans 15 amino acids. After removal of 0 bases from V and 7 bases from J, the junction contained 8 bases not matched to a gene. In germline, CDR1 is LGHNA, CDR2 YSLEER. The CDR3 region is CASSQDWQGAREQYF. The CDR3 nucleotides are TGCGCCAGCAGCCAAGACTGGCAGGGGGCGCGGGAGCAGTACTTC.

V usage is TRBV6-6 and J usage is TRBJ1-4, with 10 bases identical to TRBD1. J gave up 5 bases and V 8 bases, and 5 bases lay outside the gene matches. CDR1 and CDR2 (germline): MNHNY, SVGAGI (reference sequence). The length of the CDR3 is 14 residues. CDR3 bases: TGTGCCAGCGGACAGGGGGTCAGAAATGAAAAACTGTTTTTT. As protein: CASGQGVRNEKLFF.

The chain joins TRBV6-2 or TRBV6-3 to TRBJ2-1, with 9 bases that match TRBD2. This CDR3 has 15 residues. The germline CDR1 and CDR2 sequences are MNHEY and SVGEGT. V was pared by 2 bases and J by 3 bases, with 2 bases of the junction left unmatched. CDR3: CASSYGTSFYNEQFF. CDR3 DNA sequence: TGTGCCAGCAGTTACGGGACTAGCTTCTACAATGAGCAGTTCTTC.

The chain recombines TRBV14 with TRBJ2-7, with TRBD2 matching over 10 bases. Germline-derived CDR1 and CDR2 are SGHDN and FVKESK. This CDR3 region has 16 residues. Trimming cost V 1 base and J 3 bases; bases outside gene matches: 6. The CDR3 spells CASSQVTSGANYEQYF. CDR3 DNA sequence: TGTGCCAGCAGCCAAGTAACTAGCGGGGCGAACTACGAGCAGTACTTC.

The chain links TRBV4-1 to TRBJ1-2; 7 bases line up with TRBD1. The germline V gene encodes CDR1 MGHRA and CDR2 YSYEKL. The CDR3 totals 17 residues. V lost 0 bases, J lost 8 bases, and 15 bases stayed unmatched. The CDR3 nucleotides are TGCGCCAGCAGCCAAGATCCACCCCCGGCAGGGGGTCGCGGCTACACCTTC. Protein product: CASSQDPPPAGGRGYTF.

The chain combines TRBV7-3 with TRBJ2-2, with D possibly being TRBD1 or TRBD2 (5 bases each). Germline V gene data show CDR1 as SGHTA and CDR2 as FQGTGA. The CDR3 has 15 amino acids. The V gene lost 3 bases and the J gene lost 7 bases, with 15 bases spanning the gap. CDR3 in amino acids: CASSFSGPASGELFF. CDR3 nucleotide sequence: TGTGCCAGCAGCTTTTCGGGACCCGCGAGCGGGGAGCTGTTTTTT.

The J gene is TRBJ2-3, the V gene TRBV6-6; D gene uncertain. Trimming left V 3 bases short and J 2 bases short, with 9 bases between. The germline V gene encodes CDR1 MNHNY and CDR2 SVGAGI (reference sequence). This CDR3 has 14 residues. CDR3 loop: CASSYVRDTDTQYF. The CDR3 DNA is TGTGCCAGCAGTTATGTGCGTGACACAGATACGCAGTATTTT.

The V call is TRBV4-3, the J call TRBJ2-7; the match to TRBD2 covers 8 bases. The CDR3 spans 16 residues. Germline V gene lookup returns CDR1 LGHNA and CDR2 YSLEER. After removal of 0 bases from V and 1 base from J, the junction contained 5 bases not matched to a gene. CDR3 DNA sequence: TGCGCCAGCAGCCAAGATGCGCGGGGGGTTTCCTACGAGCAGTACTTC. Translation gives CASSQDARGVSYEQYF.

The chain recombines TRBV2 with TRBJ1-2; D gene ambiguous. Germline loops: CDR1 SNHLY, CDR2 FYNNEI. The CDR3 spans 14 residues. V was cut by 4 bases and J by 4 bases, with 13 bases left in between. This CDR3 reads CASSAAGVGYGYTF. Here the CDR3 DNA reads TGTGCCAGCAGTGCCGCAGGTGTCGGCTATGGCTACACCTTC.